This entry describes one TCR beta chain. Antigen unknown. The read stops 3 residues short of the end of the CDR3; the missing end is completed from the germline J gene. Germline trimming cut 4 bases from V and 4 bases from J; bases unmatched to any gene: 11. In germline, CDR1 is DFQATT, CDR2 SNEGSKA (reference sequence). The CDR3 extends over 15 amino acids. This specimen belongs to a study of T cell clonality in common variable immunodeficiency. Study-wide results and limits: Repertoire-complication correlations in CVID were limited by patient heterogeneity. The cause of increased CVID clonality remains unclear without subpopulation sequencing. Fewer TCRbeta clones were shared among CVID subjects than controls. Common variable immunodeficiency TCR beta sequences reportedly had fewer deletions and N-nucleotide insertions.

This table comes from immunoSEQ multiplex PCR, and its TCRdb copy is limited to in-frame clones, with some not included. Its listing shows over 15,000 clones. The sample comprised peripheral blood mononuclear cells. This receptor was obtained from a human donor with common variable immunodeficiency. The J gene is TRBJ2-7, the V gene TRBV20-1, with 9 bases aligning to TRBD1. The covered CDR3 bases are TGCAGTGCTACCGGGACAGGGAACCCCCGGTACGAG. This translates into CSATGTGNPRYE. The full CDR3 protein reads CSATGTGNPRYEQYF.